A single T cell receptor (beta chain) is shown here with its context. What it binds is unknown. A read error may be the cause here, since a much bigger clone is one base away. The data derive from a study of T cell repertoires in cytomegalovirus infection. Study-level points and caveats: Of the TCR beta families, the public ones yielded a cumulative frequency that identified carriers of CMV plus the relevant HLA.

The length of the CDR3 is 11 residues. Germline V lookup: CDR1 SNHLY, CDR2 FYNNEI. TCRdb re-called the reads with MiXCR, one entry per CDR3 protein. This table has almost 550,000 distinct CDR3 sequences, 16% appearing once. What was sequenced was CD8+ T cells from PBMCs. This clonotype was sampled from a human donor in good health (CMV status not recorded). Some clones in this sample may be carry-over from other donors' samples. This sequence joins TRBV2 and TRBJ2-4; maybe TRBD2 (5 bases). The CDR3 DNA sequence: TGTGCCAGCCTAGCCAAAAACATTCAGTCCTTC. Protein: CASLAKNIQSF.